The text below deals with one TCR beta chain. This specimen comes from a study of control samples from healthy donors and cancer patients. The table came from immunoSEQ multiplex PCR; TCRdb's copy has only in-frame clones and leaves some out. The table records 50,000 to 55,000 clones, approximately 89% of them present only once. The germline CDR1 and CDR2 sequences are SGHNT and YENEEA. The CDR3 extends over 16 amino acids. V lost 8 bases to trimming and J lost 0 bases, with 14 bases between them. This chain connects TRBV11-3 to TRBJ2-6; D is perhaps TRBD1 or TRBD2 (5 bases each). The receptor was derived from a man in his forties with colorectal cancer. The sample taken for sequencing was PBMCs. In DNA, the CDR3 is TGTGCCAGCTCGAGGGGTCTAGGCTCTGGGGCCAACGTCCTGACTTTC. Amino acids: CASSRGLGSGANVLTF.